This TCR beta chain came from a study of PD-1 blockade in classical Hodgkin lymphoma. Whole-study results and caveats: For complete responders, baseline diversity was comparable to that of newly diagnosed patients. Differences between repertoires have undefined causes, possibly disease activity or prior therapy. At baseline, newly diagnosed patients reportedly showed less TCR diversity than healthy donors. While CD8+ TCR diversity did not rise significantly by C4D1, CD4+ TCR diversity did.

The CDR3 covers 16 residues. CDR1 and CDR2 from the germline V gene are MGHRA and YSYEKL. Trimming pared 4 bases from V and 0 bases from J, leaving 16 bases between. For this clone: Its specificity is unknown.

Clones were read by immunoSEQ multiplex PCR, and TCRdb kept only the in-frame ones, dropping some. Among around 25,000 clones listed, roughly 86% were seen once. Time point reported: cycle 4 day 1 (C4D1), after five to seven weeks of nivolumab. Relapse was seen in all patients after autologous stem cell transplantation, and brentuximab vedotin exposure was variable. The source is a human donor with classical Hodgkin lymphoma. The V gene is TRBV4-1, the J gene TRBJ2-7; the D gene could be TRBD1 or TRBD2 (5 bases each). This specimen consisted of peripheral blood mononuclear cells (PBMCs), obtained before the fourth cycle of nivolumab. CDR3 protein: CASSLRDGSSSYEQYF. For the CDR3, the DNA is TGCGCCAGCAGCCTTCGGGACGGATCGAGCTCCTACGAGCAGTACTTC.